This TCR beta chain is drawn from a study of T cells in Graves' hyperthyroidism and ophthalmopathy. Points from the study as a whole: A model using 13 V-J features told ophthalmopathy apart from stable hyperthyroidism.

If no ophthalmopathy progression occurred within 18 months, Graves' hyperthyroidism was stable. V was cut by 1 base and J by 9 bases, with 4 bases left in between. The CDR3 contains 11 residues. CDR1 is LGHNA, CDR2 YSLEER, per germline. A note on this clonotype: Its antigen is not identified.

What was amplified from RNA transcripts were TCR beta CDR3 regions. HTBI primers were employed in a first-round RT-PCR of the TCR CDR3. TCRdb re-analysed the multiplex PCR reads in MiXCR, keeping a single row per CDR3 protein. Of approximately 740,000 distinct CDR3 sequences listed, approximately 14% are singletons. The sample comprised blood. The chain couples TRBV4-3 to TRBJ2-1; no clear D gene. The receptor was derived from a woman between 18 and 29 years old with Graves' hyperthyroidism. CDR3 nucleotide sequence: TGCGCCAGCAGCCAAGGGATTGAGCAGTTCTTC. Translating gives CASSQGIEQFF.